This T cell receptor beta chain emerged from a study of T-cell memory formation after mild COVID-19. TCRdb processed the 5' RACE reads anew with MiXCR; each CDR3 protein has one entry. Of some 2,500 distinct CDR3 sequences in the sample, around 64% were seen once. The germline gives CDR1 SEHNR, CDR2 FQNEAQ (reference sequence). This CDR3 contains 15 residues. Deletions cut 5 bases from V and 2 bases from J, with 15 bases between. Study outcomes and limitations: For contracting clones, CD4+ ones sat mainly in CM and EM, CD8+ in EMRA.

This clonotype is large (0.1 to 1%). Its antigen remains unknown. Sequencing was done on a sample of PBMCs or a T cell subset sorted from them (not recorded which). This chain connects TRBV7-9 to TRBJ1-2; D call uncertain. This receptor was taken from an adult who had mild COVID-19 (a few samples of this study predate the infection). Cell type and time point are not known. The CDR3 DNA reads TGTGCCAGCAGCCCCAAGGGTACGGCGAACTATGGCTACACCTTC. It specifies CASSPKGTANYGYTF.